A single sample gave rise to the 28 T cell receptor beta chains below, sequenced in a study of blood T cell repertoires in COVID-19. Method: immunoSEQ multiplex PCR; TCRdb's copy keeps in-frame clones and lacks some. The table lists around 100,000 clones, over 70% of them singletons. What was sequenced was peripheral blood. The receptors here all came from a man between 50 and 59 years old with acute or convalescent COVID-19.

The CDR3 coding sequence is TGCGCCAGCAGTGATTTGCACAGGGCCTTCTCTGGGGCCAACGTCCTGACTTTC. Protein product: CASSDLHRAFSGANVLTF. The chain uses TRBV10-2 and TRBJ2-6, with a possible D match to TRBD1 (6 bases). Looked up from germline, CDR1 is WSHSY and CDR2 is SAAADI. The germline V and J ends were trimmed by 3 bases and 0 bases, with 15 bases remaining between them. This CDR3 has 18 residues.

The chain is built from TRBV5-1 and TRBJ1-1; D ambiguous. The germline V and J ends were trimmed by 4 bases and 4 bases, with 11 bases remaining between them. Looked up from germline, CDR1 is SGHRS and CDR2 is YFSETQ. The CDR3 runs 13 residues. CDR3 residues: CASSQEGSTEAFF. The DNA of the CDR3 is TGCGCCAGCAGCCAGGAGGGCAGCACTGAAGCTTTCTTT.

J is TRBJ1-2 and V is TRBV10-1; 10 nucleotides match TRBD1. The germline gives CDR1 WNHNN, CDR2 SYGVQD (reference sequence). With 0 bases clipped from V and 3 bases from J, the junction kept 7 bases outside the gene matches. There are 17 residues in the CDR3. Here the CDR3 DNA reads TGCGCCAGCAGTGAGTCGAGGGGACAGGGGTCAGACTATGGCTACACCTTC. The encoded protein is CASSESRGQGSDYGYTF.

This clone was found a few times. This sequence joins TRBV6-6 and TRBJ2-7; possible D gene TRBD1, 6 bases. The germline V gene has CDR1 MNHNY and CDR2 SVGAGI (reference sequence). The CDR3 is 12 residues long. V was pared by 6 bases and J by 6 bases, with 12 bases between. In DNA form, the CDR3 reads TGTGCCAGCAGGCCAGGGGACGGCGAGCAGTACGTC. This encodes CASRPGDGEQYV.

The chain couples TRBV27 to TRBJ2-1; 8 bases are a match to TRBD2. CDR3 length: 14 amino acids. After removal of 6 bases from V and 7 bases from J, the junction contained 8 bases not matched to a gene. Germline CDR1 MNHEY, CDR2 SMNVEV (reference sequence). In DNA form, the CDR3 reads TGTGCCAGCAGAGGCGGGGGGCAAATGAATGAGCAGTTCTTC. Translated, it gives CASRGGGQMNEQFF.

The rearrangement uses TRBV27 and TRBJ2-7; a weak D match, TRBD2 (6 bases). CDR3 length equals 14 residues. Germline V gene lookup returns CDR1 MNHEY and CDR2 SMNVEV (reference sequence). Trimming left V 3 bases short and J 0 bases short, with 9 bases between. CDR3 in DNA: TGTGCCAGCAGTTTGGAGGGGCCCTCCTACGAGCAGTACTTC. Translated: CASSLEGPSYEQYF.

The table lists this clone with a count of one. V and J are TRBV11-2 and TRBJ2-3, with 12 bases aligning to TRBD2. The germline V gene encodes CDR1 SGHAT and CDR2 FQNNGV. There are 16 residues in the CDR3. V lost 6 bases, J lost 0 bases, and 4 bases stayed unmatched. The CDR3 loop is CASRRTSGGSTDTQYF. CDR3 DNA: TGTGCCAGCAGGAGAACTAGCGGGGGGAGCACAGATACGCAGTATTTT.

In its sample, this clone was seen a few times. The chain recombines TRBV3-1 (or the pseudogene TRBV3-2) with TRBJ2-1; D is undetermined. CDR3 length: 14 residues. V was trimmed by 2 bases and J by 2 bases, leaving 7 bases between them. Looked up from germline, CDR1 is LGHDT and CDR2 is YNNKEL (reference sequence). CDR3 nucleotide sequence: TGTGCCAGCAGCCAAAGCCTGACCTACAATGAGCAGTTCTTC. Encoded protein: CASSQSLTYNEQFF.

The V gene is TRBV7-8, the J gene TRBJ2-4; D is possibly TRBD2 (5 bases). Germline values: CDR1 SGHVS, CDR2 FQNEAQ. The CDR3 contains 16 residues. V was cut by 2 bases and J by 1 base, with 12 bases left in between. This CDR3 reads CASSLSQTGAKNIQYF. The DNA of the CDR3 is TGTGCCAGCAGCTTAAGTCAAACGGGGGCCAAAAACATTCAGTACTTC.

The V gene is TRBV2, the J gene TRBJ2-2, with a possible D match to TRBD1 (5 bases). The germline CDR1 and CDR2 sequences are SNHLY and FYNNEI. The CDR3 loop spans 16 amino acids. The germline V and J ends were trimmed by 5 bases and 4 bases, with 17 bases remaining between them. CDR3 residues: CASSSQGGRATGELFF. CDR3 DNA sequence: TGTGCCAGCAGTAGCCAGGGTGGTCGGGCCACCGGGGAGCTGTTTTTT.

This chain connects TRBV24-1 to TRBJ2-3; a possible D gene is TRBD1 (6 bases). CDR1 KGHDR and CDR2 SFDVKD come from the germline V gene. V lost 3 bases, J lost 3 bases, and 9 bases lay in between. The CDR3 consists of 14 residues. In nucleotides, the CDR3 is TGTGCCACCAGTGATCCCCAGGGGACAGATACGCAGTATTTT. It is translated as CATSDPQGTDTQYF.

This clone turned up a few times. The rearrangement joins TRBV3-1 (or the pseudogene TRBV3-2) to TRBJ1-2, with D possibly TRBD1 on 5 matching bases. The V end was cut by 4 bases, the J end by 4 bases, with 19 bases between. Germline CDR1 reads LGHDT; CDR2 reads YNNKEL (reference sequence). The CDR3 runs 16 residues. CDR3 bases: TGTGCCAGCAGCCCGCCCCCGACAGATACAAGCTATGGCTACACCTTC. This codes for CASSPPPTDTSYGYTF.

The chain has TRBV6-5 and TRBJ1-2; the D gene is possibly TRBD1 (6 bases). Per germline, CDR1 MNHEY and CDR2 SVGAGI. There are 16 residues in the CDR3. V was shortened by 0 bases and J by 6 bases, with 17 bases between the two germline ends. CDR3 nucleotide sequence: TGTGCCAGCAGTTACTCGAAAGCGGGGGGCTGGGATGGCTACACCTTC. This translates into CASSYSKAGGWDGYTF.

The chain uses TRBV19 and TRBJ2-3, with 7 positions matching TRBD2. Per the germline V gene, CDR1 is LNHDA and CDR2 is SQIVND (reference sequence). Trimming took 5 bases from V and 0 from J; bases not matched to a gene: 2. The CDR3 length is 14 residues. CDR3 nucleotide sequence: TGTGCCAGTAGTGCTAGCGGAAGCACAGATACGCAGTATTTT. This gives the protein CASSASGSTDTQYF.

This chain joins TRBV11-2 and TRBJ1-6, with D possibly matching TRBD1 (5 bases). V dropped 5 bases and J dropped 10 bases, with 21 bases sitting between them. The CDR3 runs to 16 residues. CDR1 SGHAT and CDR2 FQNNGV come from the germline V gene. CDR3 residues: CASSPAGPHGGSPLHF. The DNA for the CDR3 is TGTGCCAGCAGCCCCGCGGGGCCCCATGGAGGGTCACCCCTCCACTTT.

This clone was observed at least ten times. The chain links TRBV5-4 to TRBJ1-1; D may be TRBD1 (5 bases). Germline V gene sequence: CDR1 SGHNT, CDR2 YYREEE (reference sequence). V was shortened by 2 bases and J by 4 bases, with 18 bases between the two germline ends. The CDR3 contains 16 residues. The CDR3 DNA follows: TGTGCCAGCAGCTTTAAGTGGGGGACTGTCGCCACTGAAGCTTTCTTT. It codes for CASSFKWGTVATEAFF.

The chain is built from TRBV25-1 and TRBJ1-1; 10 nucleotides agree with TRBD1. The CDR3 loop spans 13 amino acids. The V segment lost 8 bases and the J segment 5 bases; nucleotides outside the gene matches: 5. Germline V gene data show CDR1 as MGHDK and CDR2 as SYGVNS. CDR3: CASRQGASTEAFF. CDR3 sequence (DNA): TGTGCCAGCCGACAGGGGGCAAGTACTGAAGCTTTCTTT.

This clone was recorded many times. This chain joins TRBV9 and TRBJ1-1, with TRBD1 matching 8 bases. CDR3 length: 15 amino acids. Trimming cost V 4 bases and J 5 bases; bases outside gene matches: 10. In germline, CDR1 is SGDLS, CDR2 YYNGEE. CDR3 protein: CASSNGQGIRTEAFF. Written as DNA, the CDR3 is TGTGCCAGCAGCAACGGACAGGGTATCAGAACTGAAGCTTTCTTT.

V is TRBV5-1 and J is TRBJ2-7, with 9 bases matching TRBD1. The CDR3 is made up of 14 amino acids. The germline gives CDR1 SGHRS, CDR2 YFSETQ. Trimming at V came to 4 bases and at J to 2 bases, leaving 4 bases not matched to a gene. CDR3 nucleotide sequence: TGCGCCAGCAGCCCGGGACAGGGCCCCTACGAGCAGTACTTC. Protein sequence: CASSPGQGPYEQYF.

The chain joins TRBV6-5 to TRBJ2-5; TRBD2 agrees at 7 bases. The V gene end was trimmed by 11 bases and the J gene end by 9 bases; junction bases not matched to a gene: 6. The CDR3 is made up of 10 amino acids. Germline-derived CDR1 and CDR2 are MNHEY and SVGAGI. The CDR3 sequence: CAAIAGAQYF. In DNA, the CDR3 is TGTGCCGCCATAGCGGGCGCCCAGTACTTC.

In its sample, this clone was seen a few times. The chain couples TRBV24-1 to TRBJ2-3, with TRBD1 as a possible D gene (5 bases). This CDR3 contains 14 residues. CDR1 is KGHDR, CDR2 SFDVKD, per germline. V was trimmed by 1 base and J by 3 bases, leaving 7 bases between them. The CDR3 DNA reads as TGTGCCACCAGTGATTTAGCAGGGACAGATACGCAGTATTTT. Protein sequence: CATSDLAGTDTQYF.

Sample share makes this clone medium-sized (0.01 to 0.1%). J is TRBJ1-5 and V is TRBV19; D perhaps matches TRBD1 (6 bases). CDR1 is LNHDA and CDR2 is SQIVND in the germline V gene (reference sequence). The CDR3 covers 14 residues. V lost 2 bases, J lost 5 bases, and 10 bases lay in between. CDR3 amino acids: CASSIQDSYQPQHF. The DNA of the CDR3 is TGTGCCAGTAGTATACAGGACAGCTATCAGCCCCAGCATTTT.

This chain joins TRBV7-8 and TRBJ1-1, with 9 bases lining up with TRBD1. CDR1 is SGHVS, CDR2 FQNEAQ, per germline. Unmatched junction bases numbered 6, after V lost 6 bases and J lost 1 base. CDR3 size: 15 residues. CDR3 loop: CASRLQGAQNTEAFF. CDR3 DNA: TGTGCCAGCAGACTACAGGGGGCGCAGAACACTGAAGCTTTCTTT.

The V call is TRBV10-1, the J call TRBJ2-3; TRBD2 agrees at 7 bases. Germline V gives CDR1 WNHNN, CDR2 SYGVQD (reference sequence). Germline trimming cut 6 bases from V and 1 base from J; bases unmatched to any gene: 7. The length of the CDR3 is 15 residues. CDR3 protein: CASSQIAGGTDTQYF. Here the CDR3 DNA reads TGCGCCAGCAGCCAGATAGCGGGCGGCACAGATACGCAGTATTTT.

This chain uses TRBV2 with TRBJ2-3; 11 nucleotides match TRBD2. The CDR3 is 15 residues long. The V segment lost 2 bases and the J segment 8 bases; nucleotides outside the gene matches: 6. Germline-derived CDR1 and CDR2 are SNHLY and FYNNEI. CDR3 DNA: TGTGCCAGCAGTGAATCTAGCGGGGGGTCCGGTACGCAGTATTTT. It encodes CASSESSGGSGTQYF.

The V call is TRBV19, the J call TRBJ1-2; 7 nucleotides line up with TRBD1. The CDR3 spans 14 residues. J was trimmed by 8 bases and V by 6 bases; bases with no gene match: 12. CDR1 LNHDA and CDR2 SQIVND come from the germline V gene (reference sequence). The CDR3 nucleotides read TGTGCCAGTAGGCCCCCTGAACAGGGGAACGGCTACACCTTC. It encodes CASRPPEQGNGYTF.

CDR3 in amino acids: CASRSGQGSGTEAFF. The DNA of the CDR3 is TGTGCCAGCAGATCTGGCCAGGGGTCGGGCACTGAAGCTTTCTTT. This chain links TRBV2 with TRBJ1-1; D is possibly TRBD1 (6 bases). This CDR3 region has 15 residues. The germline V gene encodes CDR1 SNHLY and CDR2 FYNNEI. V shed 6 bases and J shed 4 bases, with 18 bases lying between them.

V usage is TRBV5-6 and J usage is TRBJ1-1; TRBD1 is a possible D gene (5 bases). The germline CDR1 and CDR2 sequences are SGHDT and YYEEEE. V dropped 5 bases and J dropped 4 bases, with 15 bases sitting between them. CDR3 size: 14 residues. CDR3 sequence: CASRRQGFATEAFF. CDR3 nucleotide sequence: TGTGCCAGCAGACGTCAGGGCTTCGCCACTGAAGCTTTCTTT.